These 24 T cell receptor beta chains share one sample of origin, sequenced in a study of T cells in Graves' hyperthyroidism and ophthalmopathy. Researchers amplified the TCR beta CDR3 regions from RNA transcripts. A set of HTBI primers served as the primers for a first-round RT-PCR of the TCR CDR3. From the multiplex PCR reads, TCRdb called clonotypes with MiXCR, one entry per CDR3 protein. The top ten hold 4% to 6.5% of the sample, which has about 420,000 distinct CDR3 sequences, approximately 15% seen once. The sample was blood. These receptors were taken from a woman between 18 and 30 years old with Graves' hyperthyroidism.

This clonotype was observed at least ten times. V is TRBV20-1 and J is TRBJ2-5; weak D call: TRBD2 (6 bases). The CDR3 runs to 11 residues. The ends were cut back, 6 bases at V and 5 bases at J, with 10 bases in the middle. Germline V lookup: CDR1 DFQATT, CDR2 SNEGSKA (reference sequence). CDR3 sequence (DNA): TGCAGTGCCGGGAGAGGGGAGACCCAGTACTTC. Its protein product is CSAGRGETQYF.

V gene TRBV5-1 combines with J gene TRBJ1-3; a weak D match, TRBD1 (6 bases). This CDR3 region has 15 residues. Looked up from germline, CDR1 is SGHRS and CDR2 is YFSETQ. Trimming shortened V by 0 bases and J by 7 bases, and 14 bases separated the two germline ends. The CDR3 reads CASSLDPGGANTIYF. The DNA for the CDR3 is TGCGCCAGCAGCTTGGATCCCGGGGGCGCGAACACCATATATTTT.

This clonotype was seen a handful of times. The J gene is TRBJ2-2, the V gene TRBV7-3; 9 bases are a match to TRBD1. Germline V gene lookup returns CDR1 SGHTA and CDR2 FQGTGA. The CDR3 is 17 amino acids. V gave up 4 bases and J gave up 4 bases; unmatched junction bases: 10. In DNA form, the CDR3 reads TGTGCCAGCAGCTCAACCCCCGGGACAGGGATCACCGGGGAGCTGTTTTTT. Encoded protein: CASSSTPGTGITGELFF.

This clonotype has a count of ten or more. This chain connects TRBV29-1 to TRBJ1-2; D gene unclear. Germline V gene data show CDR1 as SQVTM and CDR2 as ANQGSEA. The germline V and J ends were trimmed by 2 bases and 4 bases, with 8 bases remaining between them. The CDR3 is 12 residues long. This CDR3 is CSVERSVYGYTF. The CDR3 nucleotides are TGCAGCGTTGAAAGGTCCGTCTATGGCTACACCTTC.

This clonotype has only a few counts. The V call is TRBV5-4, the J call TRBJ2-3; D gene unclear. CDR3 length: 16 amino acids. The germline V gene has CDR1 SGHNT and CDR2 YYREEE (reference sequence). V lost 4 bases and J lost 0, with 15 bases in between. Here the CDR3 reads CASSPPMGISTDTQYF. The CDR3 DNA sequence: TGTGCCAGCAGCCCCCCCATGGGGATCAGCACAGATACGCAGTATTTT.

This clonotype was found many times. The J gene is TRBJ2-3, the V gene TRBV11-1; D is unresolved. Deletions cut 3 bases from V and 5 bases from J, with 12 bases between. In germline, CDR1 is SGHAT, CDR2 FQDESV (reference sequence). The CDR3 spans 14 residues. The CDR3 DNA sequence: TGTGCCAGCAGCTTTGACCAGCAAGGAGATACGCAGTATTTT. It encodes CASSFDQQGDTQYF.

Many counts were recorded for this clonotype. The V gene is TRBV12-3 or TRBV12-4, the J gene TRBJ1-5; TRBD1 aligns across 8 bases. This CDR3 has 14 amino acids. J lost 5 bases, V lost 3 bases, and 3 bases had no gene match. CDR3 DNA sequence: TGTGCCAGCAGTTTCAGGGGGCGAGATCAGCCCCAGCATTTT. Amino acids: CASSFRGRDQPQHF.

V and J are TRBV10-2 and TRBJ2-3; TRBD2 matches at 14 bases. Per germline, CDR1 WSHSY and CDR2 SAAADI. V lost 6 bases to trimming and J lost 4 bases; unmatched junction nucleotides: 3. The CDR3 has 15 residues. Here the CDR3 reads CASSATSGRADTQYF. In DNA form, the CDR3 reads TGCGCCAGCAGCGCGACTAGCGGGAGGGCAGATACGCAGTATTTT.

In this sample, this clonotype turned up many times. The V and J genes are TRBV28 and TRBJ2-1; 11 nucleotides agree with TRBD2. Looked up from germline, CDR1 is MDHEN and CDR2 is SYDVKM. This CDR3 region has 13 residues. V was clipped by 8 bases and J by 4 bases; unmatched bases: 1. CDR3 sequence: CASWTSGYNEQFF. The CDR3 DNA sequence: TGTGCCAGCTGGACTAGCGGGTACAATGAGCAGTTCTTC.

This sequence joins TRBV5-1 and TRBJ1-5; the D is unclear. This CDR3 contains 13 residues. Trimming removed 4 bases at V and 7 bases at J, with 12 bases between. The germline V gene has CDR1 SGHRS and CDR2 YFSETQ. Here the CDR3 DNA reads TGCGCCAGCAGCCCTGTCGGGAGGCAGCCCCAGCATTTT. It translates to CASSPVGRQPQHF.

This clonotype was counted many times. The J gene is TRBJ1-5, the V gene TRBV28; 10 bases are a match to TRBD1. Trimming took 3 bases from V and 2 from J; bases not matched to a gene: 7. This CDR3 is built from 17 residues. Germline loops: CDR1 MDHEN, CDR2 SYDVKM. In DNA form, the CDR3 reads TGTGCCAGCAGTTTGCGCCGGGGACAGGGGCGCAATCAGCCCCAGCATTTT. Translated, it gives CASSLRRGQGRNQPQHF.

This clonotype was found many times. V is TRBV20-1 and J is TRBJ2-1, with 11 positions matching TRBD2. Germline trimming cut 0 bases from V and 8 bases from J; bases unmatched to any gene: 6. Per the germline V gene, CDR1 is DFQATT and CDR2 is SNEGSKA (reference sequence). This CDR3 contains 15 residues. Here the CDR3 reads CSARDGSGRDYEQFF. Here the CDR3 DNA reads TGCAGTGCTAGAGATGGTAGCGGGAGGGATTATGAGCAGTTCTTC.

This clonotype was seen at least ten times. The genes are TRBV29-1 and TRBJ2-7; 12 bases line up with TRBD2. J lost 5 bases, V lost 5 bases, and 13 bases had no gene match. Germline V gives CDR1 SQVTM, CDR2 ANQGSEA. The CDR3 is 16 amino acids. CDR3 in DNA: TGCAGCGTTCGGGGACCGACTAGCGGGAGTCCCCACGAGCAGTACTTC. Residues: CSVRGPTSGSPHEQYF.

This clonotype was seen only a few times. This CDR3 reads CAWSGLVGYEQYF. CDR3 in DNA: TGTGCCTGGAGTGGTCTAGTGGGATACGAGCAGTACTTC. This sequence joins TRBV30 and TRBJ2-7, with unresolved D. V lost 1 base, J lost 4 bases, and 11 bases lay in between. CDR1 is GTSNPN and CDR2 is SVGIG in the germline V gene (reference sequence). This CDR3 is built from 13 residues. Variable domain in full (rest from reference TRBV30 and TRBJ2-7): SQTIHQWPATLVQPVGSPLSLECTVEGTSNPNLYWYRQAAGRGLQLLFYSVGIGQISSEVPQNLSASRPQDRQFILSSKKLLLSDSGFYLCAWSGLVGYEQYFGPGTRLTVT.

This clonotype occurred many times. CDR3 sequence (DNA): TGTGCCAGCAGTTTCAATGATGGGAGACAGCCCCAGCATTTT. Protein: CASSFNDGRQPQHF. The chain has TRBV12-3 or TRBV12-4 and TRBJ1-5; no definite D call. The CDR3 is 14 amino acids. Trimming took 3 bases from V and 7 from J, leaving 13 bases between them.

The CDR3, as DNA: TGCGCCAGCACCCGTGAGGGCGGAGCCTACGAGCAGTACTTC. Protein: CASTREGGAYEQYF. V and J are TRBV5-1 and TRBJ2-7; possible D gene TRBD2, 5 bases. Trimming took 6 bases from V and 2 from J, leaving 15 bases between them. In germline, CDR1 is SGHRS, CDR2 YFSETQ. This CDR3 spans 14 amino acids.

A word on this clonotype: A read error may account for a junction end that differs from germline. CDR3 nucleotides: TGCGCCAGCAGCCCTCGACTAGCGGGAGGGCCCACAGATACGCAGTATTTT. Protein sequence: CASSPRLAGGPTDTQYF. This chain connects TRBV7-3 to TRBJ2-3; 14 positions agree with TRBD2. Per the germline V gene, CDR1 is SGHTA and CDR2 is FQGTGA. This CDR3 is 17 amino acids long.

The genes are TRBV6-1 and TRBJ2-5; D may be TRBD1 (5 bases). V lost 7 bases, J lost 2 bases, and 14 bases lay in between. Per the germline V gene, CDR1 is MNHNS and CDR2 is SASEGT. The CDR3 runs 14 residues. The CDR3 bases are TGTGCCAGCAACAAGATAGGGGAACAAGAGACCCAGTACTTC. Residues: CASNKIGEQETQYF.

The rearrangement joins TRBV12-3 or TRBV12-4 to TRBJ2-4; no reliable D call. The CDR3 length is 14 residues. The V end was cut by 3 bases, the J end by 1 base, with 7 bases between. The CDR3 spells CASSFGSAKNIQYF. In nucleotides, the CDR3 is TGTGCCAGCAGTTTTGGATCGGCCAAAAACATTCAGTACTTC.

There are a few counts of this clonotype. This chain joins TRBV7-3 and TRBJ2-1; 13 bases are a match to TRBD2. The CDR3 is 16 residues long. After removal of 5 bases from V and 8 bases from J, the junction contained 9 bases not matched to a gene. CDR1 and CDR2 from the germline V gene are SGHTA and FQGTGA. The CDR3 region is CASSKGLAGEVYEQFF. CDR3 coding DNA: TGTGCCAGCAGCAAAGGACTAGCGGGAGAGGTCTATGAGCAGTTCTTC.

This clonotype has at least ten counts. The CDR3 here is CASSSGTRNSNSPLHF. In nucleotides, the CDR3 is TGTGCCAGCAGTTCCGGGACACGAAACTCGAATTCACCCCTCCACTTT. J is TRBJ1-6 and V is TRBV27, with a possible D match to TRBD1 (6 bases). This CDR3 region has 16 residues. Germline CDR1 is MNHEY and CDR2 is SMNVEV (reference sequence). Trimming left V 4 bases short and J 7 bases short, with 17 bases between.

A remark on this clonotype: One end of the junction varies from germline; a read error may be responsible. The chain carries TRBV3-1 and TRBJ2-7, with D perhaps TRBD1 (6 bases). There are 13 residues in the CDR3. CDR1 is LGHDT and CDR2 is YNNKEL in the germline V gene (reference sequence). The CDR3 DNA follows: TGTGCCAGCAGGAACCGGGACACCTACGAGCGGTACTTC. As protein: CASRNRDTYERYF.

V gene TRBV6-1 combines with J gene TRBJ1-3; the D is unclear. Trimming cost V 5 bases and J 3 bases, with 11 bases left between them. The CDR3 runs 14 residues. Looked up from germline, CDR1 is MNHNS and CDR2 is SASEGT. The CDR3, as DNA: TGTGCCAGCAGTTATACGGATCTTGGAAACACCATATATTTT. This gives the protein CASSYTDLGNTIYF.

The chain has TRBV19 and TRBJ2-1, with unresolved D. Per the germline V gene, CDR1 is LNHDA and CDR2 is SQIVND (reference sequence). The CDR3 length is 13 residues. Trimming shortened V by 3 bases and J by 4 bases, and 7 bases separated the two germline ends. CDR3 bases: TGTGCCAGTAGTATGCTTATTTACAATGAGCAGTTCTTC. Protein sequence: CASSMLIYNEQFF.